This T cell receptor beta chain was obtained from a study of T-cell memory formation after mild COVID-19. This CDR3 comprises 15 residues. The germline V gene has CDR1 MNHEY and CDR2 SVGEGT. The V end lost 3 bases, the J end lost 1 base, and 7 bases lay between the germline ends. TCRdb itself ran the 5' RACE reads through MiXCR, one entry per CDR3 protein. This table holds a few hundred thousand distinct CDR3 sequences, just under 20% found once. The chain joins TRBV6-2 or TRBV6-3 to TRBJ2-6, with D uncertain. The clonotype comes from a man aged 18 to 29 who had mild COVID-19 (a few samples of this study predate the infection). Cell type and time point are not known. The sequencing input was PBMCs or a T cell subset sorted from them (not recorded which). Written as DNA, the CDR3 is TGTGCCAGCAGTTATGGGTTATCTGGGGCCAACGTCCTGACTTTC. Encoded protein: CASSYGLSGANVLTF.